Below, 28 T cell receptor beta chains from the same sample are listed, as sequenced in a study of shared clonotypes between healthy human individuals. Naive CD8 cells were CD45RO-negative, positively selected for CCR7, excluding terminally differentiated effector memory CD45RA+ cells. The table came from immunoSEQ multiplex PCR; TCRdb's copy has only in-frame clones and leaves some out. The sample holds about 2 million clones, about 95% seen once. The specimen was naive CD8+ T cells sorted from blood. Receptors were obtained from a man aged 18-30 years in good health.

The chain joins TRBV7-3 to TRBJ2-7; tentative D call: TRBD2 (6 bases). The germline V and J ends were trimmed by 5 bases and 3 bases, with 17 bases remaining between them. CDR3 length: 15 residues. Germline V gene data show CDR1 as SGHTA and CDR2 as FQGTGA. CDR3 amino acids: CASSAGGASSYEQYF. CDR3 DNA sequence: TGTGCCAGCAGCGCCGGCGGGGCTAGCAGCTACGAGCAGTACTTC.

V is TRBV4-1 and J is TRBJ2-7; 10 nucleotides agree with TRBD2. The CDR3 consists of 15 residues. Trimming at V came to 2 bases and at J to 1 base, leaving 2 bases not matched to a gene. The germline V gene has CDR1 MGHRA and CDR2 YSYEKL. The CDR3 region is CASSQLSGRSYEQYF. In DNA form, the CDR3 reads TGCGCCAGCAGCCAACTTAGCGGGAGGTCCTACGAGCAGTACTTC.

CDR3 in DNA: TGTGCCAGCAGCGCCTCGAGACTAGCGGGACTCACAGATACGCAGTATTTT. As protein: CASSASRLAGLTDTQYF. The J gene is TRBJ2-3, the V gene TRBV5-6; 11 bases align to TRBD2. Germline CDR1 is SGHDT and CDR2 is YYEEEE. The CDR3 sequence is 17 residues long. V dropped 4 bases and J dropped 2; count of bases not matched to a gene: 9.

The chain couples TRBV7-6 to TRBJ1-1; D is perhaps TRBD1 (6 bases). V was clipped by 5 bases and J by 5 bases, with 18 bases between them. Looked up from germline, CDR1 is SGHVS and CDR2 is FNYEAQ. CDR3 size: 15 residues. CDR3 nucleotide sequence: TGTGCCAGCAGCCCGAACAGGGCCCTTGAAACTGAAGCTTTCTTT. Translation gives CASSPNRALETEAFF. Together with reference TRBV7-6 and TRBJ1-1, the CDR3 gives the full variable domain: GAGVSQSPRYKVTKRGQDVALRCDPISGHVSLYWYRQALGQGPEFLTYFNYEAQQDKSGLPNDRFSAERPEGSISTLTIQRTEQRDSAMYRCASSPNRALETEAFFGQGTRLTVV.

Note on this clone: This same CDR3 is encoded by further DNA sequences in the sample. V is TRBV28 and J is TRBJ1-6, with D unresolved. The CDR3 length is 13 residues. V was clipped by 1 base and J by 7 bases, with 5 bases between them. Germline V gives CDR1 MDHEN, CDR2 SYDVKM. The chain's CDR3 is CASSLSGNSPLHF. The DNA of the CDR3 is TGTGCCAGCAGTTTATCCGGAAATTCACCCCTCCACTTT.

This clone appeared a few times. The rearrangement links TRBV9 to TRBJ2-7; possibly TRBD1 for D (6 bases). CDR1 and CDR2 from the germline V gene are SGDLS and YYNGEE. The CDR3 is 17 amino acids. Trimming stripped 0 bases from V and 0 bases from J, with 16 bases between. DNA for the CDR3: TGTGCCAGCAGCGTAGGGCAGGGGAACACACTCTCCTACGAGCAGTACTTC. This encodes CASSVGQGNTLSYEQYF.

This chain links TRBV7-6 with TRBJ2-1; a possible D gene is TRBD1 (6 bases). Germline CDR1 SGHVS, CDR2 FNYEAQ. V lost 5 bases and J lost 9, with 11 bases in between. The CDR3 contains 12 residues. The CDR3 sequence: CASSHSRGEQFF. As DNA, the CDR3 is TGTGCCAGCAGCCATAGCAGGGGTGAGCAGTTCTTC.

The CDR3 spells CASSYQDRGLQYF. CDR3 DNA: TGTGCCAGCAGTTACCAGGACAGGGGGCTTCAGTACTTC. The chain employs TRBV6-5 and TRBJ2-4, with 11 nucleotides matching TRBD1. The germline CDR1 and CDR2 sequences are MNHEY and SVGAGI. The junction had 2 bases not matched to a gene; V was cut back by 2 bases and J by 11 bases. The CDR3 has 13 residues.

The sample holds one count of this clone. The chain links TRBV9 to TRBJ2-1; D might be TRBD1 or TRBD2, each matching 5 bases. Deletions cut 0 bases from V and 1 base from J, with 14 bases between. CDR1 is SGDLS, CDR2 YYNGEE, per germline. The CDR3 spans 17 residues. CDR3 DNA sequence: TGTGCCAGCAGCGTAGCTACTGTCGGGGCGTCCTACAATGAGCAGTTCTTC. It is translated as CASSVATVGASYNEQFF.

About this clone: The same CDR3 also results from other DNA sequences found in this sample. V is TRBV19 and J is TRBJ2-3; D is ambiguous. Trimming took 5 bases from V and 2 from J, leaving 11 bases between them. The CDR3 extends over 14 amino acids. CDR1 and CDR2 (germline): LNHDA, SQIVND (reference sequence). This chain's CDR3 is CASSDRDYTDTQYF. As DNA, the CDR3 is TGTGCCAGTAGTGACCGAGATTACACAGATACGCAGTATTTT. The whole variable domain, remainder taken from reference TRBV19 and TRBJ2-3, is DGGITQSPKYLFRKEGQNVTLSCEQNLNHDAMYWYRQDPGQGLRLIYYSQIVNDFQKGDIAEGYSVSREKKESFPLTVTSAQKNPTAFYLCASSDRDYTDTQYFGPGTRLTVL.

CDR3 DNA sequence: TGTGCCAGCAGTGACGGGATAACAGGGGGCGACGGCTACACCTTC. It specifies CASSDGITGGDGYTF. The chain couples TRBV6-1 to TRBJ1-2, with TRBD1 matching 9 bases. Trimming took 3 bases from V and 8 from J; bases not matched to a gene: 10. The CDR3 contains 15 residues. Germline V gene data show CDR1 as MNHNS and CDR2 as SASEGT.

The chain joins TRBV7-8 to TRBJ1-2, with 8 bases identical to TRBD1. Germline V gives CDR1 SGHVS, CDR2 FQNEAQ. This CDR3 region has 17 residues. Trimming removed 4 bases from V and 5 bases from J; junction bases left unmatched: 15. The CDR3: CASSSNRGTTTRYGYTF. As DNA, the CDR3 is TGTGCCAGCAGCTCAAACAGGGGGACAACCACCAGATATGGCTACACCTTC.

In DNA form, the CDR3 reads TGTGCCAGCAGTTTATCGGAGGTCGGGAGAGATACGCAGTATTTT. Encoded protein: CASSLSEVGRDTQYF. The chain has TRBV27 and TRBJ2-3; a possible D gene is TRBD2 (6 bases). From germline, CDR1 is MNHEY and CDR2 SMNVEV (reference sequence). Trimming took 0 bases from V and 5 from J, leaving 12 bases between them. This CDR3 spans 15 amino acids.

This clone was seen more than once but under ten times. V and J are TRBV7-9 and TRBJ1-2, with D unclear. The V gene's germline CDR1 is SEHNR and CDR2 FQNEAQ (reference sequence). Trimming stripped 1 base from V and 2 bases from J, with 11 bases between. The CDR3 covers 15 residues. The CDR3: CASSLVGNANYGYTF. The CDR3 nucleotides are TGTGCCAGCAGCTTAGTAGGTAATGCCAACTATGGCTACACCTTC.

This clone was seen ten or more times. The same CDR3 arises from other DNA sequences in this sample as well. J is TRBJ2-1 and V is TRBV27, with TRBD2 identical over 11 bases. Germline trimming cut 1 base from V and 5 bases from J; bases unmatched to any gene: 1. This CDR3 has 15 amino acids. Germline CDR1 and CDR2: MNHEY and SMNVEV (reference sequence). The CDR3 is CASSLWTSGHNEQFF. The DNA for the CDR3 is TGTGCCAGCAGTTTATGGACTAGCGGGCACAATGAGCAGTTCTTC.

The chain links TRBV7-9 to TRBJ2-7; 8 bases line up with TRBD1. The V segment lost 3 bases and the J segment 3 bases; nucleotides outside the gene matches: 7. Looked up from germline, CDR1 is SEHNR and CDR2 is FQNEAQ (reference sequence). CDR3 length: 15 residues. CDR3 residues: CASSFYGQGNYEQYF. CDR3 coding DNA: TGTGCCAGCAGCTTTTACGGACAGGGTAACTACGAGCAGTACTTC.

The chain joins TRBV6-1 to TRBJ1-5; D unresolved. V gave up 1 base and J gave up 4 bases, with 11 bases separating them. The CDR3 is 15 residues long. The germline V gene encodes CDR1 MNHNS and CDR2 SASEGT. The CDR3 loop is CASSEVEGRNQPQHF. The CDR3 region has the DNA TGTGCCAGCAGTGAAGTTGAAGGTCGTAATCAGCCCCAGCATTTT.

The rearrangement uses TRBV19 and TRBJ2-7; 8 positions match TRBD2. V gave up 4 bases and J gave up 0 bases; unmatched junction bases: 8. The germline V gene encodes CDR1 LNHDA and CDR2 SQIVND (reference sequence). The CDR3 covers 16 residues. CDR3 residues: CASSTSGGVLSYEQYF. The CDR3, as DNA: TGTGCCAGTAGTACATCGGGGGGGGTTCTCTCCTACGAGCAGTACTTC.

This clone has a single count. The chain has TRBV9 and TRBJ1-6; D gene unclear. V dropped 4 bases and J dropped 0 bases, with 11 bases sitting between them. Germline V gives CDR1 SGDLS, CDR2 YYNGEE. The CDR3 totals 16 residues. In DNA form, the CDR3 reads TGTGCCAGCAGCTCCCTAGCGGGCTCCTATAATTCACCCCTCCACTTT. This codes for CASSSLAGSYNSPLHF.

The genes are TRBV6-1 and TRBJ2-7; D gene unclear. The CDR3 is made up of 13 amino acids. Trimming shortened V by 6 bases and J by 2 bases, and 11 bases separated the two germline ends. The germline CDR1 and CDR2 sequences are MNHNS and SASEGT. The CDR3 coding sequence is TGTGCCAGCAGGATGGCGTTAACCTACGAGCAGTACTTC. This sequence encodes CASRMALTYEQYF.

The chain combines TRBV5-4 with TRBJ2-3; possibly TRBD2 for D (6 bases). The CDR3 has 14 amino acids. Per the germline V gene, CDR1 is SGHNT and CDR2 is YYREEE (reference sequence). Between the trimmed V and J ends, which lost 0 bases and 5 bases, there was a span of 10 bases. For the CDR3, the DNA is TGTGCCAGCAGCTTGGACGGGGGAATAGATACGCAGTATTTT. It yields the protein CASSLDGGIDTQYF.

The rearrangement links TRBV7-9 to TRBJ2-7; D might be TRBD2 (5 bases). CDR1 is SEHNR and CDR2 is FQNEAQ in the germline V gene (reference sequence). Between the trimmed V and J ends, which lost 4 bases and 0 bases, there was a span of 19 bases. CDR3 length: 17 amino acids. This CDR3 is CASSSFGAVTSSYEQYF. As DNA, the CDR3 is TGTGCCAGCAGCTCCTTCGGAGCGGTGACGAGCTCCTACGAGCAGTACTTC.

This chain connects TRBV6-5 to TRBJ2-7; D perhaps matches TRBD2 (6 bases). The CDR3 spans 12 residues. Germline assignment: CDR1 MNHEY and CDR2 SVGAGI. V lost 8 bases to trimming and J lost 3 bases, with 11 bases between them. CDR3 nucleotides: TGTGCCAGCGAGGGGCGGGACTACGAGCAGTACTTC. Translating gives CASEGRDYEQYF.

The rearrangement uses TRBV2 and TRBJ2-7, with 8 positions matching TRBD1. Trimming removed 6 bases from V and 2 bases from J; junction bases left unmatched: 9. This CDR3 has 15 residues. Germline assignment: CDR1 SNHLY and CDR2 FYNNEI. CDR3 amino acids: CASRLGTGSTYEQYF. The CDR3 region has the DNA TGTGCCAGCAGGCTAGGGACAGGCTCTACCTACGAGCAGTACTTC. The entire variable domain, with the rest obtained from reference TRBV2 and TRBJ2-7, is as follows: EPEVTQTPSHQVTQMGQEVILRCVPISNHLYFYWYRQILGQKVEFLVSFYNNEISEKSEIFDDQFSVERPDGSNFTLKIRSTKLEDSAMYFCASRLGTGSTYEQYFGPGTRLTVT.

The chain carries TRBV7-9 and TRBJ2-5; possible D gene TRBD2, 7 bases. CDR1 is SEHNR, CDR2 FQNEAQ, per germline (reference sequence). V shed 5 bases and J shed 4 bases, with 14 bases lying between them. The CDR3 is made up of 14 amino acids. The CDR3 sequence is CASSHLRGGETQYF. The CDR3 DNA reads TGTGCCAGCAGCCACCTGAGGGGGGGAGAGACCCAGTACTTC.

V gene TRBV30 combines with J gene TRBJ2-3, with 9 bases that match TRBD1. V gave up 4 bases and J gave up 0 bases; unmatched junction bases: 5. The CDR3 sequence is 15 residues long. Looked up from germline, CDR1 is GTSNPN and CDR2 is SVGIG (reference sequence). CDR3 region: CAWNLQGASTDTQYF. CDR3 in DNA: TGTGCCTGGAACCTACAGGGGGCCAGCACAGATACGCAGTATTTT.

Turning to this clone: The same CDR3 is also encoded by other DNA sequences in this sample. The chain employs TRBV11-2 and TRBJ2-3; no clear D. Trimming shortened V by 6 bases and J by 4 bases, and 8 bases separated the two germline ends. CDR3 length: 12 amino acids. CDR1 and CDR2 (germline): SGHAT, FQNNGV. This CDR3 reads CASSFGADTQYF. The DNA of the CDR3 is TGTGCCAGCAGTTTTGGGGCAGATACGCAGTATTTT.

The chain employs TRBV6-6 and TRBJ1-2; no firm D call. The V gene's germline CDR1 is MNHNY and CDR2 SVGAGI (reference sequence). V lost 2 bases and J lost 6, with 7 bases in between. CDR3 length: 12 residues. CDR3 loop: CASSYRADGYTF. CDR3 DNA: TGTGCCAGCAGTTACAGGGCGGATGGCTACACCTTC.